This T cell receptor (beta chain) was sequenced during a study of blood T cell repertoires in COVID-19. Methods used by the authors: Amplification with reference gene primers provided the estimates of nucleated cell counts. Sequenced by immunoSEQ multiplex PCR; TCRdb stores in-frame clones only, minus some. The DNA gave D and trimming, while V, J and clone size come from that table. The data hold 140,000 to 150,000 clones, with approximately 88% observed a single time. A few counts support this clone. The source of this sequence is a man aged 55-75 years with active or convalescent COVID-19. Sequencing used peripheral blood.

CDR3 bases: TGTGCCAGCAGTCACCGGCCTCTCGGGGAAAAACTGTTTTTT. Translation gives CASSHRPLGEKLFF. This sequence joins TRBV7-9 and TRBJ1-4; D unresolved. This CDR3 region has 14 residues. Trimming pared 6 bases from V and 8 bases from J, leaving 16 bases between. Germline CDR1 reads SEHNR; CDR2 reads FQNEAQ (reference sequence).